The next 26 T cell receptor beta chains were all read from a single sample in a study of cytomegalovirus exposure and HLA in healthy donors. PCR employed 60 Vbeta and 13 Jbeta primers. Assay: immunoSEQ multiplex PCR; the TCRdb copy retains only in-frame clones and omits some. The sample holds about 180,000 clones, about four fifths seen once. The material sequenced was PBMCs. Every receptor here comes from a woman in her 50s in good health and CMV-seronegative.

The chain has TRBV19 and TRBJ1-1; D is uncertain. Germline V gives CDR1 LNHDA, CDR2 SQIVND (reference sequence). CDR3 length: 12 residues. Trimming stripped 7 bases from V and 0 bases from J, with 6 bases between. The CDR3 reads CASKQLNTEAFF. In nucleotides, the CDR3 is TGTGCCAGTAAACAGCTGAACACTGAAGCTTTCTTT.

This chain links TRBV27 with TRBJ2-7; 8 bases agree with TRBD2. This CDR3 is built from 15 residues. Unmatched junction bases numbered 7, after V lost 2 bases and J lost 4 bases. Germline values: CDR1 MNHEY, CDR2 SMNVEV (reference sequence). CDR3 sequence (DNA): TGTGCCAGCAGTTTAAAACCGGGGGGGTGGTACGAGCAGTACTTC. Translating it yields CASSLKPGGWYEQYF.

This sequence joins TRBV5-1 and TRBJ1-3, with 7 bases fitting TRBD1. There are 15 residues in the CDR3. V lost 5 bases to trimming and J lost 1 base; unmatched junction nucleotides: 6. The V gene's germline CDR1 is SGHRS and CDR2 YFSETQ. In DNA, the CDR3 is TGCGCCAGCAGTTTCGACAGGGCTTCTGGAAACACCATATATTTT. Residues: CASSFDRASGNTIYF.

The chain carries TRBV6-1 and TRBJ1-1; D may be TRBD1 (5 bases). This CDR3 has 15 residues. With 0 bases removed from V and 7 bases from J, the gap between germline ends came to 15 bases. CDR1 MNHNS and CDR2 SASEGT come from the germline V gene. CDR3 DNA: TGTGCCAGCAGTGAAGCGCAGGGAGGGGTGGGTGAAGCTTTCTTT. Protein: CASSEAQGGVGEAFF.

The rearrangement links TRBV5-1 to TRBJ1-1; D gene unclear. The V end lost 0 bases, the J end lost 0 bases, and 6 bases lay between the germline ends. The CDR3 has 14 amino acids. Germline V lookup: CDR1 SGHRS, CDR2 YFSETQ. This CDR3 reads CASSLVIMNTEAFF. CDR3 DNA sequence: TGCGCCAGCAGCTTGGTAATTATGAACACTGAAGCTTTCTTT.

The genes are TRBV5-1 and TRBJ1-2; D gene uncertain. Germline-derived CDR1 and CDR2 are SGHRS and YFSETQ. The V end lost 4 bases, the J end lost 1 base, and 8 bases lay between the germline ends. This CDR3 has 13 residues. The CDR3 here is CASSDFNNYGYTF. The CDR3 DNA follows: TGCGCCAGCAGCGACTTTAATAACTATGGCTACACCTTC.

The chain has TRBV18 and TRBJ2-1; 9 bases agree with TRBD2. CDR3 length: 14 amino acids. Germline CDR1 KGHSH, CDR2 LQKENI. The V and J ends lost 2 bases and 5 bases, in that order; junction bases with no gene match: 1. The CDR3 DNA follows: TGTGCCAGCTCACCAGCTAGCGGGGACAATGAGCAGTTCTTC. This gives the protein CASSPASGDNEQFF. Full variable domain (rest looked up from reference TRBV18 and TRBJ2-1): NAGVMQNPRHLVRRRGQEARLRCSPMKGHSHVYWYRQLPEEGLKFMVYLQKENIIDESGMPKERFSAEFPKEGPSILRIQQVVRGDSAAYFCASSPASGDNEQFFGPGTRLTVL.

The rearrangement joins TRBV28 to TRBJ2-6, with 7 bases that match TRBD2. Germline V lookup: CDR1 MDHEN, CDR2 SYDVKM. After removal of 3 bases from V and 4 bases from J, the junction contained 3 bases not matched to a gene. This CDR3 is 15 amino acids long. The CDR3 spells CASSFGGTGANVLTF. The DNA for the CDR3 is TGTGCCAGCAGTTTCGGGGGGACCGGGGCCAACGTCCTGACTTTC.

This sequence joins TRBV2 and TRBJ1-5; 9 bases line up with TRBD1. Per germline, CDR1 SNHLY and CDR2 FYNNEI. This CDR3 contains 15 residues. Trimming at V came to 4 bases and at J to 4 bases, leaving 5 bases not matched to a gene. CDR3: CASSADRGENQPQHF. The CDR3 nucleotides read TGTGCCAGCAGTGCGGACAGGGGCGAAAATCAGCCCCAGCATTTT.

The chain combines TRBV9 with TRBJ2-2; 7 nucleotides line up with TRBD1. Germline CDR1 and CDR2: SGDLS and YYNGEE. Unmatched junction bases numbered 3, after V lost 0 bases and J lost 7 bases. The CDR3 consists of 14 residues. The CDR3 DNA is TGTGCCAGCAGCGTAGAGGGGGCCGGCGGGGAGCTGTTTTTT. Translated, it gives CASSVEGAGGELFF.

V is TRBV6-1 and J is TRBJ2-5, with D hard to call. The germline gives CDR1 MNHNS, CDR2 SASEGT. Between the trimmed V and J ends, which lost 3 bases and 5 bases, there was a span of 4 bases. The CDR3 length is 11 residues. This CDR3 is CASSEQETQYF. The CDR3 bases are TGTGCCAGCAGTGAGCAGGAGACCCAGTACTTC.

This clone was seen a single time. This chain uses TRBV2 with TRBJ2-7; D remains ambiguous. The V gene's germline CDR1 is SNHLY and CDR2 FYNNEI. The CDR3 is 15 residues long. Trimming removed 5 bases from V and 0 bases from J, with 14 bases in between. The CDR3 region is CASSFQRSPSYEQYF. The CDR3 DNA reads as TGTGCCAGCAGTTTTCAGCGCAGTCCCTCCTACGAGCAGTACTTC.

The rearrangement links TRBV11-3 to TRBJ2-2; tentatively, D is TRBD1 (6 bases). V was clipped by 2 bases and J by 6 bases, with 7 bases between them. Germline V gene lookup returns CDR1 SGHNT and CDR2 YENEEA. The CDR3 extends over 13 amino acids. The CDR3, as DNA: TGTGCCAGCAGCTTACAGGGGCCCGGGGAGCTGTTTTTT. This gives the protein CASSLQGPGELFF.

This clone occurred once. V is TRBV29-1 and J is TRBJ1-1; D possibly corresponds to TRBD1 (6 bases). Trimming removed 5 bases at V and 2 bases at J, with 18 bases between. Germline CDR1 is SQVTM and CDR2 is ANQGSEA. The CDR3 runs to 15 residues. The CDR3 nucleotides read TGCAGCGTTCTACCGGGGGGCACTGGAAACACTGAAGCTTTCTTT. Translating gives CSVLPGGTGNTEAFF.

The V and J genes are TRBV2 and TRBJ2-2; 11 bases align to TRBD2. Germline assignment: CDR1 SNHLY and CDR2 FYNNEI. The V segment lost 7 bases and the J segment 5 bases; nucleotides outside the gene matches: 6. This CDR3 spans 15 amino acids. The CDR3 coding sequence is TGTGCCAGCAAAGGGCTAGCGGGGGGAACCGGGGAGCTGTTTTTT. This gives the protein CASKGLAGGTGELFF.

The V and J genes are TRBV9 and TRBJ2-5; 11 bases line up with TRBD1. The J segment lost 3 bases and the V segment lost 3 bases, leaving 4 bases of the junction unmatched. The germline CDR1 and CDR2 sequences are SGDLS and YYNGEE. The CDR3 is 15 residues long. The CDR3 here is CASSGTGGAEETQYF. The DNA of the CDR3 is TGTGCCAGCAGCGGGACAGGGGGCGCCGAAGAGACCCAGTACTTC.

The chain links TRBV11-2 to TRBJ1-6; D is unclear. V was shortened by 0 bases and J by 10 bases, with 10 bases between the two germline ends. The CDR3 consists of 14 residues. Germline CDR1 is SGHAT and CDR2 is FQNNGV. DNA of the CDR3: TGTGCCAGCAGCTTAGATGGGAGCTCATCACCCCTCCACTTT. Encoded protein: CASSLDGSSSPLHF.

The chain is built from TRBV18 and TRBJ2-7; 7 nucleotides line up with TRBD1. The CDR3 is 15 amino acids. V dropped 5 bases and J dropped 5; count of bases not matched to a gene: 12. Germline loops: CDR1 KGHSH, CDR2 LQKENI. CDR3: CASSGPTGRKDEQYF. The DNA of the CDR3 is TGTGCCAGCTCAGGACCGACAGGGAGAAAAGACGAGCAGTACTTC.

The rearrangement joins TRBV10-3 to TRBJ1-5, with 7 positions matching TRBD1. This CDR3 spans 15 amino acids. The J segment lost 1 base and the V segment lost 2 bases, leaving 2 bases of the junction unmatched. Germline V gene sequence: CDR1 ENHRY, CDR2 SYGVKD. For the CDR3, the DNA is TGTGCCATCAGTGAGGGGACAGTGAGCAATCAGCCCCAGCATTTT. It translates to CAISEGTVSNQPQHF.

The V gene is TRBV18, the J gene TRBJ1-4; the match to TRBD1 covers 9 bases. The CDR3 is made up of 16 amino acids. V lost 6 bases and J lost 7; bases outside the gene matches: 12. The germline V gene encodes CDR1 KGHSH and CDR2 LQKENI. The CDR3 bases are TGTGCCAGCTCTTCGGGACAGGGTCACATCGGTGAAAAACTGTTTTTT. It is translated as CASSSGQGHIGEKLFF.

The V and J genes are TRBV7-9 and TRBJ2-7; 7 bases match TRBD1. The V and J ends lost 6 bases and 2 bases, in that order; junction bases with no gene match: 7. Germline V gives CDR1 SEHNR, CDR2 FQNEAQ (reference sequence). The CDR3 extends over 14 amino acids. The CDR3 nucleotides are TGTGCCAGCAGTCACAGGGGTAATCCCTACGAGCAGTACTTC. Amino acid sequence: CASSHRGNPYEQYF.

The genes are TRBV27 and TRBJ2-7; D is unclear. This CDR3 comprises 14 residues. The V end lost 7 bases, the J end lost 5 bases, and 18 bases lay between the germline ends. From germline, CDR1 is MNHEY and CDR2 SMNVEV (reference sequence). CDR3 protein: CASNHGSSPDEQYF. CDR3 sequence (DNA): TGTGCCAGCAACCACGGTAGCTCCCCCGACGAGCAGTACTTC.

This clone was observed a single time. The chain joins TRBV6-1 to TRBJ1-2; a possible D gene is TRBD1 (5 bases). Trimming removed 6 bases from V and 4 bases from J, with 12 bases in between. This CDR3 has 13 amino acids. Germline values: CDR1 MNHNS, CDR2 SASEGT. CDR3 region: CASRTTDLYGYTF. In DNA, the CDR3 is TGTGCCAGCAGAACGACAGACCTCTATGGCTACACCTTC.

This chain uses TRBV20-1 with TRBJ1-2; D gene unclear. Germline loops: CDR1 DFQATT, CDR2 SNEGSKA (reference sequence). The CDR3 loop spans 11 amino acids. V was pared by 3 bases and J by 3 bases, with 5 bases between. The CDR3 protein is CSASIDYGYTF. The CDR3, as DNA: TGCAGTGCTAGTATCGACTATGGCTACACCTTC.

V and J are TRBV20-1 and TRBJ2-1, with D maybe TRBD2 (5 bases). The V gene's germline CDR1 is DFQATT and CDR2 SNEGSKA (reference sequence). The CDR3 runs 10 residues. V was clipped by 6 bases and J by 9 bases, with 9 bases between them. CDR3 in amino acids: CSATGGEQFF. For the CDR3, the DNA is TGCAGTGCCACCGGAGGTGAGCAGTTCTTC.

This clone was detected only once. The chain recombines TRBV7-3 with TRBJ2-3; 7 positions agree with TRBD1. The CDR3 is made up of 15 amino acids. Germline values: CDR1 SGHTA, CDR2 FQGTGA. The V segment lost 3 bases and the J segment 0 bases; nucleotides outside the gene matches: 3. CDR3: CASSFDRESTDTQYF. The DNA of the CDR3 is TGTGCCAGCAGCTTCGACAGGGAGAGCACAGATACGCAGTATTTT. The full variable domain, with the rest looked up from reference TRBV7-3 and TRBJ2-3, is GAGVSQTPSNKVTEKGKYVELRCDPISGHTALYWYRQSLGQGPEFLIYFQGTGAADDSGLPNDRFFAVRPEGSVSTLKIQRTERGDSAVYLCASSFDRESTDTQYFGPGTRLTVL.